Shown below are 23 T cell receptor beta chains from a single sample sequenced in a study of shared clonotypes between healthy human individuals. Repertoires were generated with immunoSEQ multiplex PCR, while TCRdb's copy carries only in-frame clones and drops some. The data contain about 2 million clones, over 85% of them singletons. CD8 cells classed as naive were CD45RO-negative and positively selected for CCR7, excluding terminally differentiated effector memory CD45RA+ cells. Sequencing used naive CD8+ T cells sorted from blood. The receptor source for this set is a man younger than 35 in good health.

About this clone: Here the CDR3 omits its conserved ending phenylalanine or tryptophan, so a read error is the likely source. This rearrangement joins TRBV27 to TRBJ1-2; weak D call: TRBD1 (5 bases). The CDR3 loop spans 13 amino acids. Germline V gives CDR1 MNHEY, CDR2 SMNVEV (reference sequence). With 4 bases removed from V and 2 bases from J, the gap between germline ends came to 8 bases. This CDR3 reads CASSYRGNYGYTL. As DNA, the CDR3 is TGTGCCAGCAGTTATAGGGGCAACTATGGCTACACCCTC.

This chain links TRBV6-5 with TRBJ2-5; no clear D. Germline CDR1 and CDR2: MNHEY and SVGAGI. CDR3 length: 12 residues. Trimming removed 6 bases from V and 5 bases from J, with 10 bases in between. CDR3 coding DNA: TGTGCCAGCAGGACGATGTCCGAGACCCAGTACTTC. Translation gives CASRTMSETQYF.

In its sample, this clone was seen once. The chain joins TRBV4-1 to TRBJ1-2; weak D call: TRBD1 (5 bases). The CDR3 is 13 residues long. With 3 bases removed from V and 4 bases from J, the gap between germline ends came to 9 bases. Germline V gives CDR1 MGHRA, CDR2 YSYEKL. CDR3 DNA: TGCGCCAGCAGCCAGACAGAATTCTATGGCTACACCTTC. This codes for CASSQTEFYGYTF.

The chain recombines TRBV6-1 with TRBJ1-5; 7 bases match TRBD1. The germline CDR1 and CDR2 sequences are MNHNS and SASEGT. The CDR3 runs to 14 residues. Trimming took 6 bases from V and 4 from J; bases not matched to a gene: 6. CDR3 loop: CASREDRSNQPQHF. The CDR3, as DNA: TGTGCCAGCAGAGAGGACAGGTCTAATCAGCCCCAGCATTTT.

This chain links TRBV6-5 with TRBJ1-1; D call uncertain. The CDR3 consists of 12 residues. The V end lost 6 bases, the J end lost 7 bases, and 12 bases lay between the germline ends. The germline V gene has CDR1 MNHEY and CDR2 SVGAGI. The chain's CDR3 is CASSMATSEAFF. CDR3 nucleotides: TGTGCCAGCAGCATGGCGACTAGTGAAGCTTTCTTT.

This rearrangement joins TRBV27 to TRBJ2-3; D might be TRBD1 (6 bases). Germline CDR1 is MNHEY and CDR2 is SMNVEV (reference sequence). This CDR3 comprises 14 residues. V shed 6 bases and J shed 5 bases, with 15 bases lying between them. CDR3 DNA: TGTGCCAGCAGCGTGGACAGAGGGATAGATACGCAGTATTTT. Protein sequence: CASSVDRGIDTQYF.

With regard to this clone: Other DNA sequences in this sample translate to the same CDR3. The rearrangement uses TRBV7-9 and TRBJ1-1, with D possibly being TRBD1 (5 bases). The germline gives CDR1 SEHNR, CDR2 FQNEAQ (reference sequence). This CDR3 is 13 amino acids long. Trimming removed 3 bases at V and 4 bases at J, with 9 bases between. The CDR3 sequence is CASSFLGGTEAFF. CDR3 DNA sequence: TGTGCCAGCAGCTTTCTGGGGGGCACTGAAGCTTTCTTT.

This clone was seen a few times. This CDR3 is also generated by other DNA sequences in the sample. V is TRBV7-9 and J is TRBJ2-2, with no clear D. V dropped 5 bases and J dropped 4 bases, with 5 bases sitting between them. From germline, CDR1 is SEHNR and CDR2 FQNEAQ (reference sequence). CDR3 length: 12 residues. This CDR3 is CASSPSTGELFF. The DNA of the CDR3 is TGTGCCAGCAGCCCATCCACCGGGGAGCTGTTTTTT.

J is TRBJ2-4 and V is TRBV4-3, with D unclear. Per the germline V gene, CDR1 is LGHNA and CDR2 is YSLEER. The CDR3 runs 15 residues. V was trimmed by 0 bases and J by 9 bases, leaving 15 bases between them. DNA of the CDR3: TGCGCCAGCAGCCAAGATGCCGGTCCTTCCTTCATTCAGTACTTC. This gives the protein CASSQDAGPSFIQYF.

The rearrangement links TRBV6-5 to TRBJ2-7; TRBD2 might be the D (5 bases). The CDR3 covers 15 residues. V lost 4 bases and J lost 5, with 18 bases in between. CDR1 MNHEY and CDR2 SVGAGI come from the germline V gene. The CDR3 sequence: CASSSPRASLHEQYF. CDR3 bases: TGTGCCAGCAGTTCCCCGAGGGCTAGCCTCCACGAGCAGTACTTC.

This chain links TRBV7-2 with TRBJ2-5, with D possibly matching TRBD2 (6 bases). The CDR3 loop spans 15 amino acids. CDR1 SGHTA and CDR2 FQGNSA come from the germline V gene. V was clipped by 5 bases and J by 7 bases, with 20 bases between them. The CDR3 DNA reads TGTGCCAGCAGCCCCCTAGAGGGGACTTCAGTGACCCAGTACTTC. It encodes CASSPLEGTSVTQYF.

The chain uses TRBV16 and TRBJ1-5; D unresolved. Between the trimmed V and J ends, which lost 1 base and 7 bases, there was a span of 5 bases. Per the germline V gene, CDR1 is KGHSY and CDR2 is FQNENV. This CDR3 contains 12 residues. The CDR3 bases are TGTGCCAGCAGCCAATTAAGACAGCCCCAGCATTTT. It specifies CASSQLRQPQHF.

The chain recombines TRBV12-5 with TRBJ2-3; D perhaps matches TRBD2 (6 bases). The ends were cut back, 1 base at V and 6 bases at J, with 17 bases in the middle. CDR1 and CDR2 from the germline V gene are LGHNT and FRNRAP. CDR3 length: 16 residues. CDR3 coding DNA: TGTGCTAGTGGTTTGGCCCTGCGGGACGGTTTGGATACGCAGTATTTT. This encodes CASGLALRDGLDTQYF.

The V call is TRBV19, the J call TRBJ2-7, with D possibly called TRBD1 or TRBD2 (6 bases each). From germline, CDR1 is LNHDA and CDR2 SQIVND (reference sequence). This CDR3 has 13 amino acids. V was pared by 3 bases and J by 5 bases, with 11 bases between. The CDR3 bases are TGTGCCAGTAGTATCATGGGGGGCGACGAGCAGTACTTC. Protein sequence: CASSIMGGDEQYF. Full variable domain (rest looked up from reference TRBV19 and TRBJ2-7): DGGITQSPKYLFRKEGQNVTLSCEQNLNHDAMYWYRQDPGQGLRLIYYSQIVNDFQKGDIAEGYSVSREKKESFPLTVTSAQKNPTAFYLCASSIMGGDEQYFGPGTRLTVT.

The chain employs TRBV29-1 and TRBJ2-3; 7 nucleotides agree with TRBD1. This CDR3 has 13 residues. The V segment lost 6 bases and the J segment 2 bases; nucleotides outside the gene matches: 5. Germline-derived CDR1 and CDR2 are SQVTM and ANQGSEA. The CDR3 spells CSVQTGLTDTQYF. The CDR3 nucleotides read TGCAGCGTCCAGACAGGGCTCACAGATACGCAGTATTTT.

The chain is built from TRBV5-6 and TRBJ2-7; D possibly uses TRBD1 or TRBD2 (5 bases each). The CDR3 sequence is 13 residues long. Per the germline V gene, CDR1 is SGHDT and CDR2 is YYEEEE. Trimming removed 4 bases at V and 4 bases at J, with 12 bases between. The CDR3 nucleotides read TGTGCCAGCAGCGTCGGGACGGTTTACGAGCAGTACTTC. It codes for CASSVGTVYEQYF.

The chain links TRBV5-4 to TRBJ1-3; a weak D match, TRBD1 (5 bases). Trimming left V 0 bases short and J 0 bases short, with 10 bases between. Germline-derived CDR1 and CDR2 are SGHNT and YYREEE (reference sequence). This CDR3 spans 16 amino acids. The CDR3 reads CASSLGPDSSGNTIYF. CDR3 nucleotide sequence: TGTGCCAGCAGCTTGGGTCCCGACAGCTCTGGAAACACCATATATTTT.

The rearrangement joins TRBV5-6 to TRBJ2-7, with TRBD1 matching 9 bases. This CDR3 contains 15 residues. V trimming: 3 bases; J trimming: 0 bases; junction bases outside the gene matches: 4. Germline CDR1 reads SGHDT; CDR2 reads YYEEEE. The CDR3 DNA reads as TGTGCCAGCAGCTGGGACAGGGTCCCCTCCTACGAGCAGTACTTC. Its translation is CASSWDRVPSYEQYF.

V is TRBV29-1 and J is TRBJ1-2, with TRBD1 matching 8 bases. The CDR3 sequence is 15 residues long. From germline, CDR1 is SQVTM and CDR2 ANQGSEA. The V segment lost 3 bases and the J segment 5 bases; nucleotides outside the gene matches: 11. CDR3 nucleotides: TGCAGCGTTGAGGACAGGGAATATTCGGGGTATGGCTACACCTTC. This sequence encodes CSVEDREYSGYGYTF.

The genes are TRBV7-9 and TRBJ2-5; weak D call: TRBD1 (7 bases). The CDR3 totals 15 residues. Trimming took 5 bases from V and 0 from J, leaving 13 bases between them. CDR1 and CDR2 from the germline V gene are SEHNR and FQNEAQ (reference sequence). The CDR3 reads CASSGRDRNQETQYF. The CDR3 DNA is TGTGCCAGCAGCGGGCGGGACAGAAACCAAGAGACCCAGTACTTC.

This chain links TRBV4-3 with TRBJ1-1, with D maybe TRBD1 (6 bases). With 4 bases removed from V and 1 base from J, the gap between germline ends came to 13 bases. From germline, CDR1 is LGHNA and CDR2 YSLEER. The CDR3 sequence is 15 residues long. CDR3 sequence: CASSPRGLGNTEAFF. In nucleotides, the CDR3 is TGCGCCAGCAGCCCGAGGGGGTTGGGGAACACTGAAGCTTTCTTT.

The CDR3 nucleotides read TGTGCCAGCAGTCCTTCAGAAGGGCCTGACTATGGCTACACCTTC. It is translated as CASSPSEGPDYGYTF. V usage is TRBV28 and J usage is TRBJ1-2, with D unclear. V was clipped by 5 bases and J by 3 bases, with 16 bases between them. CDR3 size: 15 residues. In germline, CDR1 is MDHEN, CDR2 SYDVKM.

This chain connects TRBV30 to TRBJ2-7, with 9 bases lining up with TRBD1. The CDR3 consists of 14 residues. Germline V gene lookup returns CDR1 GTSNPN and CDR2 SVGIG (reference sequence). V lost 0 bases to trimming and J lost 5 bases; unmatched junction nucleotides: 5. CDR3 sequence: CAWSVTGGEDEQYF. The CDR3 bases are TGTGCCTGGAGTGTAACAGGGGGCGAGGACGAGCAGTACTTC.